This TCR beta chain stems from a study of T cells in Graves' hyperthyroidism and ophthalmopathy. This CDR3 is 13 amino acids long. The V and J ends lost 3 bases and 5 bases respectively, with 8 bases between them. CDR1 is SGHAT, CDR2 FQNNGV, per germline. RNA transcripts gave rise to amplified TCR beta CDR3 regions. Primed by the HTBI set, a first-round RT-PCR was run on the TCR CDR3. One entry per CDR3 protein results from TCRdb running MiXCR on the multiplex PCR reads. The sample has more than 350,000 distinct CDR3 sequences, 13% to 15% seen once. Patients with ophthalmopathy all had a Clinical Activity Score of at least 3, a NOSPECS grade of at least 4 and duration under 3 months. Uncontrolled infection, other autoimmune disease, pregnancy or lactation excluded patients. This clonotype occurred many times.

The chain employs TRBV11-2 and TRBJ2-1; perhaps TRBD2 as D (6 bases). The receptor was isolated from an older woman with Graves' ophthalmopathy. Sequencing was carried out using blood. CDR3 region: CASSLGRNNEQFF. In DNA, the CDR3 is TGTGCCAGCAGCTTGGGGAGGAACAATGAGCAGTTCTTC.